This T cell receptor beta chain is from a study of cytomegalovirus exposure and HLA in healthy donors. Study conclusions and caveats: A few CMV-associated chains proved CMV antigen-specific in vitro. Immune exposure information available was restricted to CMV serostatus.

The study ran its PCR with 60 Vbeta and 13 Jbeta primers. Using immunoSEQ multiplex PCR, the repertoire was profiled, and TCRdb retains in-frame clones only, with some absent. The data show around 140,000 clones, approximately 82% seen once. The CDR3 consists of 13 residues. CDR1 is LNHDA, CDR2 SQIVND, per germline (reference sequence). Trimming took off 5 bases at V and 6 bases at J, with 11 bases between the two ends. In regard to this clone: Antigen unknown.

The chain combines TRBV19 with TRBJ1-5; D unresolved. The clonotype comes from a man aged 25 to 45 in good health and CMV-seropositive. Material: PBMCs. CDR3 bases: TGTGCCAGTAGTTTGCAGGTCAGTCAGCCCCAGCATTTT. This translates into CASSLQVSQPQHF.